This T cell receptor beta chain was identified during a study of T cell responses to AZD1222 COVID-19 vaccine. Findings of the study overall: Nearly half of spike-specific TCRs reportedly go after variant regions that carry no mutations.

On this clone: Its matching antigen is unknown.

Sequencing was performed with immunoSEQ multiplex PCR; in TCRdb, only in-frame clones are kept and a portion is missing. Of 100,000 to 140,000 clones listed, more than 70% were seen once; the top ten hold 6% to 7%. The CDR3 covers 13 residues. V shed 4 bases and J shed 3 bases, with 10 bases lying between them. Germline V gene sequence: CDR1 LGHDT, CDR2 YNNKEL (reference sequence). The chain carries TRBV3-1 (or the pseudogene TRBV3-2) and TRBJ2-7, with D possibly being TRBD1 (6 bases). The source material was peripheral blood, sampled on day 0 of AZD1222 vaccination. This sequence was found in an adult in good health. CDR3 in DNA: TGTGCCAGCAGCCGGACAGAGCTCTACGAGCAGTACTTC. Protein product: CASSRTELYEQYF.